The text below deals with one T cell receptor (beta chain). The antigen is unknown. This sample was taken from a study of shared clonotypes between healthy human individuals. General study findings and limits: Sampling included only blood; tissue repertoires likely differ.

TCRdb's table, derived via immunoSEQ multiplex PCR, lists solely in-frame clones and lacks some. Of roughly 2,300,000 clones listed, roughly 90% are singletons. After removal of 3 bases from V and 6 bases from J, the junction contained 11 bases not matched to a gene. From germline, CDR1 is SQVTM and CDR2 ANQGSEA. The CDR3 loop spans 15 amino acids. The rearrangement uses TRBV29-1 and TRBJ2-1; 7 positions match TRBD2. This receptor was obtained from a man younger than 35 in good health. Some clones in this sample may be carry-over from other donors' samples. Source material: naive CD4+ T cells from PBMCs. This sample's subset: CD45RA+ positively selected. The CDR3 sequence: CSVDPLPASGNEQFF. The CDR3 DNA sequence: TGCAGCGTTGATCCCCTTCCGGCTAGCGGCAATGAGCAGTTCTTC.